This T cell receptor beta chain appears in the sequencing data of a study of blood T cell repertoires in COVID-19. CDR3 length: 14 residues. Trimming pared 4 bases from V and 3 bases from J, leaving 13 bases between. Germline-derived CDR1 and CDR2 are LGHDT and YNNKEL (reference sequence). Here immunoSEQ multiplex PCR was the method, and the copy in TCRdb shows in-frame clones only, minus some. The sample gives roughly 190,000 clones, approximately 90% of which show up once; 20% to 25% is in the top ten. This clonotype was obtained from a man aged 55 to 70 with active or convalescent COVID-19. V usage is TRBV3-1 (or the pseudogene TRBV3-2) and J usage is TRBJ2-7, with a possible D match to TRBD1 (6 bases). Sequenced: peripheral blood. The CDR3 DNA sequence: TGTGCCAGCAGCCTGACTAAGGGGGTCTACGAGCAGTACTTC. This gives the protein CASSLTKGVYEQYF.